This passage covers 15 T cell receptor beta chains from one sample sequenced in a study of early T cells in non-severe SARS-CoV-2 infection. TCRdb reprocessed the 5' RACE reads with MiXCR, giving one entry per CDR3 protein. The table shows some 40,000 distinct CDR3 sequences, with over 4% occurring only once. Material for sequencing was whole blood. The receptors were sampled from an adult who was a healthcare worker with PCR-confirmed SARS-CoV-2 infection or an uninfected control (not recorded which).

The chain combines TRBV7-9 with TRBJ1-2, with unresolved D. The V end lost 5 bases, the J end lost 5 bases, and 12 bases lay between the germline ends. The germline CDR1 and CDR2 sequences are SEHNR and FQNEAQ (reference sequence). The CDR3 has 13 amino acids. DNA for the CDR3: TGTGCCAGCAGCCCCCCGACCGATTATGGCTACACCTTC. It encodes CASSPPTDYGYTF. The variable domain in full, with the rest retrieved from reference TRBV7-9 and TRBJ1-2, is DTGVSQNPRHKITKRGQNVTFRCDPISEHNRLYWYRQTLGQGPEFLTYFQNEAQLEKSRLLSDRFSAERPKGSFSTLEIQRTEQGDSAMYLCASSPPTDYGYTFGSGTRLTVV.

This clonotype was counted ten times or more. The rearrangement joins TRBV2 to TRBJ2-2, with a possible D match to TRBD2 (6 bases). This CDR3 contains 16 residues. Germline V gene sequence: CDR1 SNHLY, CDR2 FYNNEI. V shed 6 bases and J shed 0 bases, with 14 bases lying between them. The DNA for the CDR3 is TGTGCCAGCAGGGGAGGAAGCACTACGAACACCGGGGAGCTGTTTTTT. Encoded protein: CASRGGSTTNTGELFF.

This chain connects TRBV19 to TRBJ2-5; TRBD2 agrees at 8 bases. V was pared by 10 bases and J by 4 bases, with 5 bases of the junction left unmatched. The CDR3 consists of 12 residues. Germline CDR1 and CDR2: LNHDA and SQIVND (reference sequence). This CDR3 reads CATRGGPETQYF. In nucleotides, the CDR3 is TGTGCCACCCGGGGGGGGCCAGAGACCCAGTACTTC.

A note on this clonotype: One junction end disagrees with the germline gene, perhaps due to a read error. This chain connects TRBV6-5 to TRBJ2-2; D gene uncertain. Germline V gene lookup returns CDR1 MNHEY and CDR2 SVGAGI. The CDR3 totals 13 residues. The CDR3 here is CTSSNKEHGELFF. The CDR3 DNA reads as TGTACCAGCAGTAACAAGGAGCACGGGGAGCTGTTTTTT.

The gene calls are TRBV11-2 and TRBJ2-1; TRBD1 aligns across 8 bases. CDR1 is SGHAT and CDR2 is FQNNGV in the germline V gene. This CDR3 spans 17 amino acids. With V trimmed by 2 bases and J by 0 bases, 6 bases remained unmatched. CDR3 sequence: CASSLQRTGSSYNEQFF. Here the CDR3 DNA reads TGTGCCAGCAGCTTACAGAGGACAGGGAGCTCCTACAATGAGCAGTTCTTC.

This clonotype has at least ten counts. CDR3: CASSYRVRESEQYF. DNA of the CDR3: TGTGCCAGCAGTTATCGTGTCAGGGAATCCGAGCAGTACTTC. The chain joins TRBV6-5 to TRBJ2-7; perhaps TRBD1 as D (5 bases). CDR3 size: 14 residues. The V end lost 3 bases, the J end lost 6 bases, and 15 bases lay between the germline ends. The germline V gene encodes CDR1 MNHEY and CDR2 SVGAGI.

V is TRBV29-1 and J is TRBJ1-1; D not resolved. This CDR3 has 13 amino acids. Germline V lookup: CDR1 SQVTM, CDR2 ANQGSEA. Trimming took 5 bases from V and 1 from J, leaving 11 bases between them. In nucleotides, the CDR3 is TGCAGCGTTAAGGACCCCTGGAACACTGAAGCTTTCTTT. As protein: CSVKDPWNTEAFF.

The chain has TRBV12-3 or TRBV12-4 and TRBJ2-1; D ambiguous. The CDR3 is 11 residues long. V lost 5 bases and J 7 bases, leaving 6 bases between the germline ends. The CDR3 protein is CASSPRNEQFF. The CDR3 nucleotides read TGTGCCAGCAGTCCCAGGAATGAGCAGTTCTTC.

This clonotype was counted ten times or more. CDR3 protein: CAISESEGGNYGYTF. The CDR3 DNA follows: TGTGCCATCAGTGAGTCGGAGGGGGGAAACTATGGCTACACCTTC. The chain is built from TRBV10-3 and TRBJ1-2; perhaps TRBD1 as D (6 bases). This CDR3 has 15 residues. Germline CDR1 reads ENHRY; CDR2 reads SYGVKD. V was clipped by 0 bases and J by 2 bases, with 10 bases between them.

The CDR3 loop is CASSFICVNHLGYTF. In DNA form, the CDR3 reads TGTGCCAGCAGCTTTATCTGCGTAAACCATCTTGGCTACACCTTC. This chain joins TRBV5-4 and TRBJ1-2; no clear D gene. Germline V lookup: CDR1 SGHNT, CDR2 YYREEE (reference sequence). The length of the CDR3 is 15 residues. V was clipped by 2 bases and J by 7 bases, with 18 bases between them.

The chain employs TRBV6-2 or TRBV6-3 and TRBJ2-3; 9 bases are shared with TRBD2. Trimming took 5 bases from V and 5 from J; bases not matched to a gene: 11. The CDR3 consists of 16 residues. Germline V lookup: CDR1 MNHEY, CDR2 SVGEGT. This chain's CDR3 is CASSPLAGTKGDTQYF. The CDR3 coding sequence is TGTGCCAGCAGTCCTCTAGCGGGGACAAAGGGAGATACGCAGTATTTT.

This clonotype was seen ten or more times. The chain combines TRBV11-2 with TRBJ2-7, with 7 bases fitting TRBD1. J lost 2 bases, V lost 0 bases, and 4 bases had no gene match. The CDR3 covers 15 residues. CDR1 and CDR2 from the germline V gene are SGHAT and FQNNGV. CDR3 coding DNA: TGTGCCAGCAGCTTAGAGACAGGGCGGGCCTACGAGCAGTACTTC. Translation gives CASSLETGRAYEQYF. Combining the CDR3 with reference TRBV11-2 and TRBJ2-7 gives the whole variable domain EAGVAQSPRYKIIEKRQSVAFWCNPISGHATLYWYQQILGQGPKLLIQFQNNGVVDDSQLPKDRFSAERLKGVDSTLKIQPAKLEDSAVYLCASSLETGRAYEQYFGPGTRLTVT.

At least ten counts were recorded for this clonotype. J is TRBJ2-1 and V is TRBV11-2; possibly TRBD2 for D (6 bases). The CDR3 loop spans 15 amino acids. Germline CDR1 SGHAT, CDR2 FQNNGV. Deletions cut 4 bases from V and 4 bases from J, with 14 bases between. In DNA form, the CDR3 reads TGTGCCAGCAGCTCGGGGGAGCGCCGGTACAATGAGCAGTTCTTC. Its protein product is CASSSGERRYNEQFF.

This clonotype has ten or more counts. DNA for the CDR3: TGTGCCAGCAGCCGAGATCTTGGCGGGACCGGGGAGCTGTTTTTT. Amino acid sequence: CASSRDLGGTGELFF. The J gene is TRBJ2-2, the V gene TRBV3-1; tentatively, D is TRBD2 (5 bases). This CDR3 has 15 amino acids. CDR1 and CDR2 from the germline V gene are LGHDT and YNNKEL (reference sequence). Trimming removed 4 bases from V and 5 bases from J, with 14 bases in between.

Ten or more counts support this clonotype. The V call is TRBV6-5, the J call TRBJ2-3, with D perhaps matching TRBD1 (6 bases). The CDR3 contains 16 residues. V lost 5 bases and J 4 bases, leaving 19 bases between the germline ends. The germline V gene has CDR1 MNHEY and CDR2 SVGAGI. CDR3 amino acids: CASSPHSGERADTQYF. The DNA for the CDR3 is TGTGCCAGCAGTCCCCACTCAGGGGAGAGAGCAGATACGCAGTATTTT.